Listed here are 28 T cell receptor beta chains from one sample, sequenced in a study of cytomegalovirus exposure and HLA in healthy donors. The PCR made use of 60 Vbeta and 13 Jbeta primers. Produced via immunoSEQ multiplex PCR; TCRdb's table is partial and in-frame only. The sample table sets out more than 55,000 clones. The sequenced sample was PBMCs. All receptors derive from a woman aged 40 to 50 in good health and CMV-seropositive.

The V call is TRBV18, the J call TRBJ2-1, with D possibly TRBD2 on 5 matching bases. The CDR3 is 14 amino acids. Germline V gene sequence: CDR1 KGHSH, CDR2 LQKENI. Trimming took 2 bases from V and 10 from J, leaving 15 bases between them. CDR3 sequence reads: CASSPDYSRVEQFF. The CDR3 nucleotides are TGTGCCAGCTCACCAGACTACTCGCGTGTAGAGCAGTTCTTC.

The gene calls are TRBV19 and TRBJ2-3; perhaps TRBD1 as D (6 bases). Germline CDR1 reads LNHDA; CDR2 reads SQIVND (reference sequence). The CDR3 runs to 13 residues. V lost 6 bases and J 3 bases, leaving 10 bases between the germline ends. In DNA form, the CDR3 reads TGTGCCAGTAGCTGGCAGGGGACAGATACGCAGTATTTT. This codes for CASSWQGTDTQYF.

CDR3 residues: CASSPGTAPAAGGEAFF. In nucleotides, the CDR3 is TGTGCCAGCAGCCCCGGGACAGCCCCCGCGGCAGGGGGTGAAGCTTTCTTT. The V and J genes are TRBV7-3 and TRBJ1-1, with 7 positions matching TRBD1. Germline V lookup: CDR1 SGHTA, CDR2 FQGTGA. The trim removed 5 bases at V and 7 bases at J, leaving 19 bases unmatched. The CDR3 sequence is 17 residues long.

The chain couples TRBV7-9 to TRBJ2-2, with 9 bases that match TRBD2. The CDR3 contains 15 residues. The V gene's germline CDR1 is SEHNR and CDR2 FQNEAQ (reference sequence). V lost 7 bases and J lost 2; bases outside the gene matches: 5. Here the CDR3 reads CASKAGLANTGELFF. The DNA for the CDR3 is TGTGCCAGCAAAGCGGGACTAGCTAACACCGGGGAGCTGTTTTTT.

The chain is built from TRBV9 and TRBJ2-1; possibly TRBD1 for D (5 bases). CDR1 SGDLS and CDR2 YYNGEE come from the germline V gene. The V gene lost 0 bases and the J gene lost 10 bases, with 8 bases spanning the gap. The CDR3 consists of 12 residues. In DNA, the CDR3 is TGTGCCAGCAGCGTAGTCCCAGGGGAGCAGTTCTTC. Translation: CASSVVPGEQFF.

The chain has TRBV21-1 and TRBJ1-2. TRBV21-1 is flagged as a pseudogene. This CDR3 is built from 14 residues. In DNA, the CDR3 is TGTGCCAGCAGCCCTGACGCTGCGGGCTATGGCTACACCTTC. Its translation: CASSPDAAGYGYTF.

The rearrangement uses TRBV28 and TRBJ1-4; 7 bases align to TRBD1. The germline gives CDR1 MDHEN, CDR2 SYDVKM. This CDR3 has 14 amino acids. V trimming: 4 bases; J trimming: 6 bases; junction bases outside the gene matches: 5. The CDR3: CASSSPGQYEKLFF. The CDR3 DNA sequence: TGTGCCAGCAGTTCCCCGGGACAGTATGAAAAACTGTTTTTT.

The chain has TRBV5-1 and TRBJ2-7; D possibly corresponds to TRBD1 (6 bases). The CDR3 is made up of 14 amino acids. Trimming stripped 0 bases from V and 1 base from J, with 8 bases between. Looked up from germline, CDR1 is SGHRS and CDR2 is YFSETQ. CDR3 nucleotides: TGCGCCAGCAGCTTGGGGACAGATTCCTACGAGCAGTACTTC. Translating it yields CASSLGTDSYEQYF.

CDR3 amino acids: CASSPREGNTEAFF. CDR3 nucleotide sequence: TGCGCCAGCAGCCCCCGGGAGGGTAACACTGAAGCTTTCTTT. V and J are TRBV4-1 and TRBJ1-1; no clear D. The CDR3 has 14 amino acids. Germline V gives CDR1 MGHRA, CDR2 YSYEKL. The V end lost 4 bases, the J end lost 2 bases, and 11 bases lay between the germline ends.

This chain links TRBV18 with TRBJ2-3; D not certain. Trimming left V 4 bases short and J 0 bases short, with 14 bases between. Germline V gene data show CDR1 as KGHSH and CDR2 as LQKENI. CDR3 length equals 16 residues. The DNA of the CDR3 is TGTGCCAGCTCACGTGACTCCGGTGCTAGCACAGATACGCAGTATTTT. Residues: CASSRDSGASTDTQYF.

A note on this clone: The sample has other DNA sequences that encode this CDR3 too. The chain employs TRBV7-9 and TRBJ2-7; 7 bases match TRBD1. The V gene's germline CDR1 is SEHNR and CDR2 FQNEAQ (reference sequence). CDR3 size: 12 residues. The V segment lost 1 base and the J segment 7 bases; nucleotides outside the gene matches: 1. The DNA for the CDR3 is TGTGCCAGCAGCTTAGACAGGGGTGAGCAGTACTTC. This codes for CASSLDRGEQYF.

The chain employs TRBV2 and TRBJ2-3; 7 bases agree with TRBD2. The CDR3 is 13 amino acids. Germline V gene sequence: CDR1 SNHLY, CDR2 FYNNEI. V trimming: 8 bases; J trimming: 6 bases; junction bases outside the gene matches: 8. The CDR3: CASRLAPGDTQYF. In nucleotides, the CDR3 is TGTGCCAGCCGACTAGCTCCCGGGGATACGCAGTATTTT.

On this clone: A junction end diverges from the germline sequence, so it may reflect a read error. The chain has TRBV6-1 and TRBJ2-1; weak D call: TRBD2 (5 bases). CDR3 length: 14 amino acids. Germline V gene lookup returns CDR1 MNHNS and CDR2 SASEGT. The CDR3 nucleotides are TGTGCCAGCAGGGAAGCGGTAGAATACAATGAGCAGTTCTTC. Encoded protein: CASREAVEYNEQFF.

This chain uses TRBV28 with TRBJ1-2, with TRBD1 matching over 7 bases. Germline V gene lookup returns CDR1 MDHEN and CDR2 SYDVKM. With V trimmed by 4 bases and J by 5 bases, 4 bases remained unmatched. The CDR3 is made up of 13 amino acids. CDR3 nucleotides: TGTGCCAGCAGTTACAGGGGCGTTTATGGCTACACCTTC. This gives the protein CASSYRGVYGYTF.

The gene calls are TRBV30 and TRBJ1-2; unclear D gene. This CDR3 has 12 residues. Germline V CDR1 and CDR2: GTSNPN, SVGIG (reference sequence). Between the trimmed V and J ends, which lost 3 bases and 4 bases, there was a span of 9 bases. The CDR3 protein is CAWSQTIYGYTF. The CDR3 region has the DNA TGTGCCTGGAGCCAAACTATCTATGGCTACACCTTC.

Notes on this clone: The junction departs from the called germline gene at one end, perhaps through a read error. This chain links TRBV7-2 with TRBJ2-7; D possibly corresponds to TRBD1 (5 bases). This CDR3 spans 12 amino acids. Germline CDR1 reads SGHTA; CDR2 reads FQGNSA. The CDR3 region has the DNA TGTGCCTGCAGCATCCAGGGATACGAGCAGTACTTC. Translated: CACSIQGYEQYF.

This chain joins TRBV7-8 and TRBJ2-7; D might be TRBD2 (6 bases). Germline CDR1 and CDR2: SGHVS and FQNEAQ. V lost 5 bases and J 4 bases, leaving 18 bases between the germline ends. This CDR3 comprises 15 residues. The CDR3 sequence: CASSPLGGARYEQYF. The CDR3 coding sequence is TGTGCCAGCAGCCCCTTGGGCGGGGCTAGGTACGAGCAGTACTTC. Complete variable domain (other parts from reference TRBV7-8 and TRBJ2-7): GAGVSQSPRYKVAKRGQDVALRCDPISGHVSLFWYQQALGQGPEFLTYFQNEAQLDKSGLPSDRFFAERPEGSVSTLKIQRTQQEDSAVYLCASSPLGGARYEQYFGPGTRLTVT.

This rearrangement joins TRBV19 to TRBJ2-3; D unresolved. The germline V gene encodes CDR1 LNHDA and CDR2 SQIVND (reference sequence). With 5 bases removed from V and 8 bases from J, the gap between germline ends came to 11 bases. The CDR3 runs to 12 residues. CDR3 nucleotides: TGTGCCAGTAGTCCCCAGGATGGTACGCAGTATTTT. This encodes CASSPQDGTQYF.

J is TRBJ2-1 and V is TRBV7-9; D not resolved. The CDR3 is made up of 14 amino acids. Germline CDR1 is SEHNR and CDR2 is FQNEAQ (reference sequence). V was pared by 3 bases and J by 0 bases, with 6 bases between. The CDR3: CASSFQDSYNEQFF. The CDR3 nucleotides read TGTGCCAGCAGCTTCCAGGACTCCTACAATGAGCAGTTCTTC.

The genes are TRBV6-1 and TRBJ2-2; 8 nucleotides line up with TRBD2. The CDR3 is made up of 19 amino acids. Germline lookup yields CDR1 MNHNS and CDR2 SASEGT. V lost 1 base and J lost 0; bases outside the gene matches: 10. The CDR3 DNA follows: TGTGCCAGCAGTGAAGGGGTGCTGACAGCGGGAGCGAACACCGGGGAGCTGTTTTTT. The encoded protein is CASSEGVLTAGANTGELFF.

The V and J genes are TRBV10-2 and TRBJ2-1, with 9 bases lining up with TRBD2. V gave up 6 bases and J gave up 10 bases; unmatched junction bases: 10. This CDR3 has 14 residues. Looked up from germline, CDR1 is WSHSY and CDR2 is SAAADI. CDR3 sequence: CASSGGGRAGEQFF. The CDR3 DNA sequence: TGCGCCAGCAGCGGGGGCGGGAGGGCAGGGGAGCAGTTCTTC.

The rearrangement joins TRBV27 to TRBJ2-6, with D possibly matching TRBD1 (6 bases). V lost 3 bases, J lost 0 bases, and 15 bases lay in between. The CDR3 is 18 amino acids. Germline V CDR1 and CDR2: MNHEY, SMNVEV (reference sequence). The CDR3: CASSFGQGYFSGANVLTF. The DNA of the CDR3 is TGTGCCAGCAGTTTTGGTCAGGGGTACTTCTCTGGGGCCAACGTCCTGACTTTC.

For the CDR3, the DNA is TGTGCCAGCTCAGGCAGTAAGTTAAACTACGAGCAGTACTTC. Protein: CASSGSKLNYEQYF. The V and J genes are TRBV18 and TRBJ2-7; D call uncertain. This CDR3 contains 14 residues. The V end lost 5 bases, the J end lost 3 bases, and 14 bases lay between the germline ends. Per germline, CDR1 KGHSH and CDR2 LQKENI.

This chain joins TRBV27 and TRBJ2-5; 8 positions agree with TRBD1. The end of the DNA fits TRBJ2-7 better, so the J call may be wrong. CDR3 size: 15 residues. Germline lookup yields CDR1 MNHEY and CDR2 SMNVEV (reference sequence). Here the CDR3 reads CASSSGTGLSYEQYF. CDR3 nucleotide sequence: TGTGCCAGCAGTTCAGGGACAGGACTCTCCTACGAGCAGTACTTC.

CDR3 coding DNA: TGTGCCAGCAGCTTAGCGTACGGGACAGGGGATCAGCCCCAGCATTTT. It specifies CASSLAYGTGDQPQHF. V is TRBV7-9 and J is TRBJ1-5; 10 bases agree with TRBD1. The CDR3 is 16 amino acids. Looked up from germline, CDR1 is SEHNR and CDR2 is FQNEAQ (reference sequence). Germline trimming cut 0 bases from V and 5 bases from J; bases unmatched to any gene: 4.

The rearrangement uses TRBV7-2 and TRBJ2-1, with 8 bases fitting TRBD2. The V and J ends lost 5 bases and 4 bases, in that order; junction bases with no gene match: 7. Germline CDR1 reads SGHTA; CDR2 reads FQGNSA. This CDR3 has 15 residues. The CDR3 reads CASSESGGQYNEQFF. The CDR3, as DNA: TGTGCCAGCAGCGAAAGCGGGGGCCAATACAATGAGCAGTTCTTC.

The V call is TRBV15, the J call TRBJ2-1; 12 positions match TRBD2. Per germline, CDR1 LNHNV and CDR2 YYDKDF (reference sequence). V trimming: 4 bases; J trimming: 7 bases; junction bases outside the gene matches: 14. The CDR3 sequence is 18 residues long. The CDR3 here is CATSTPFNLAGGRNEQFF. The CDR3 coding sequence is TGTGCCACCAGCACCCCTTTTAACCTAGCGGGAGGGCGGAATGAGCAGTTCTTC.

The chain carries TRBV15 and TRBJ2-7, with TRBD1 matching 10 bases. V was pared by 1 base and J by 6 bases, with 6 bases of the junction left unmatched. Per germline, CDR1 LNHNV and CDR2 YYDKDF (reference sequence). The CDR3 is 15 residues long. CDR3: CATSRGDRGRLEQYF. The CDR3 nucleotides read TGTGCCACCAGCAGAGGTGACAGGGGGCGGCTCGAGCAGTACTTC.